The 2 T cell receptor beta chains given below trace back to one sample, sequenced in a study of blood T cell repertoires in COVID-19. The assay was immunoSEQ multiplex PCR, and TCRdb's table has in-frame clones only and misses some. The sample carries under 60,000 clones, roughly 82% recorded once. What was sequenced was peripheral blood. These receptors all come from a middle-aged man with acute or convalescent COVID-19.

This chain connects TRBV2 to TRBJ1-1; no reliable D call. Trimming removed 8 bases at V and 3 bases at J, with 10 bases between. CDR3 size: 12 residues. Germline V gene sequence: CDR1 SNHLY, CDR2 FYNNEI. The CDR3 DNA reads as TGTGCCAGCGGGAGTAGGGACACTGAAGCTTTCTTT. It translates to CASGSRDTEAFF.

This clone occurred once. V gene TRBV7-9 combines with J gene TRBJ1-1; D is possibly TRBD1 (6 bases). This CDR3 is 15 amino acids long. Germline V CDR1 and CDR2: SEHNR, FQNEAQ (reference sequence). With 1 base removed from V and 5 bases from J, the gap between germline ends came to 14 bases. The CDR3 region is CASSLVAGDGTEAFF. CDR3 DNA: TGTGCCAGCAGCTTAGTAGCAGGGGACGGGACTGAAGCTTTCTTT.